This T cell receptor (beta chain) is from a study of T cell repertoires in cytomegalovirus infection. In TCRdb, the reads were re-called with MiXCR into one record per CDR3 protein. The table lists 150,000 to 180,000 distinct CDR3 sequences, about 25% of them singletons. This clonotype has a count of ten or more. Antigen: not known. Germline assignment: CDR1 SGHAT and CDR2 FQNNGV. The CDR3 runs 13 residues. Trimming pared 3 bases from V and 3 bases from J, leaving 6 bases between. Study findings and constraints: Individuals carrying CMV plus the relevant HLA were identified by cumulative frequency of public TCR beta families.

The sequence derives from a human donor in good health (CMV status not recorded). Some clones in this sample may be carry-over from other donors' samples. The sample taken for sequencing was PBMCs. The gene calls are TRBV11-2 and TRBJ1-3; D unclear. CDR3 protein: CASSFGGGNTIYF. The CDR3 nucleotides read TGTGCCAGCAGCTTCGGCGGTGGAAACACCATATATTTT. Looking up the rest from reference TRBV11-2 and TRBJ1-3 gives the full variable domain: EAGVAQSPRYKIIEKRQSVAFWCNPISGHATLYWYQQILGQGPKLLIQFQNNGVVDDSQLPKDRFSAERLKGVDSTLKIQPAKLEDSAVYLCASSFGGGNTIYFGEGSWLTVV.